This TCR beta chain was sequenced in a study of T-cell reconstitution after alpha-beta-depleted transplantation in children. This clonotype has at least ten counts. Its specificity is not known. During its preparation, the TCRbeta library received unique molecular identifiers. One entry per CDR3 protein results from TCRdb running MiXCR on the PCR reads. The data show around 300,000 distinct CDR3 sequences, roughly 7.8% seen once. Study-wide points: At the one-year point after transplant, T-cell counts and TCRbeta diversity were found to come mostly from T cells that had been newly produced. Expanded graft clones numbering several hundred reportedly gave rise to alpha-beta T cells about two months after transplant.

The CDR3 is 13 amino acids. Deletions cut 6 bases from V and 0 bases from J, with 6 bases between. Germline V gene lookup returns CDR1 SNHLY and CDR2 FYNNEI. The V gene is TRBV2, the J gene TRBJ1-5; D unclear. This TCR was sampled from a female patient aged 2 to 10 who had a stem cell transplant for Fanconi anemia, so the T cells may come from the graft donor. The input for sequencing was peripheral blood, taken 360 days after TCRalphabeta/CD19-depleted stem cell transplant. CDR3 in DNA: TGTGCCAGCAGGACTTATAGCAATCAGCCCCAGCATTTT. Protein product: CASRTYSNQPQHF.